Listed below are T cell receptor beta chains from one sample, sequenced in a study of T cell changes during pregnancy in multiple sclerosis. Sequencing used immunoSEQ multiplex PCR; TCRdb keeps in-frame clones, though not all of them. The sample lists around 31,000 clones, 90% seen once, with just over 0.55% in the top ten. Material: CD4+ T cells from peripheral blood mononuclear cells, obtained in the third trimester of pregnancy. The source of these receptors is a female donor in good health, enrolled as a control in a pregnancy study. The CDR3 runs from the conserved cysteine through the conserved F or W. The order of the fields is D gene, J gene, clone size, V gene, CDR3 DNA, CDR3 protein. A D gene is named only where the DNA matches it firmly. Where a row states a size, it is once, few, many or the class of an expanded clone; other rows omit it.

>-|TRBJ1-2|-|TRBV6-6
TGTGCCAGCAGGGGCAGGGGCTTCGACTATGGCTACACCTTC
CASRGRGFDYGYTF
>-|TRBJ2-5|-|TRBV7-8
TGTGCCAGCAGCTGGAGGGGGGGCGGACCCCAAGAGACCCAGTACTTC
CASSWRGGGPQETQYF
>TRBD1|TRBJ2-7|-|TRBV27
TGTGCCAGCAGTGACGACAGGGGGCTTTACGAGCAGTACTTC
CASSDDRGLYEQYF
>-|TRBJ1-2|-|TRBV6-5
TGTGCCAGCAGTTACGGGGTCGGGGGAAAGTATGGCTACACCTTC
CASSYGVGGKYGYTF
>TRBD2|TRBJ2-1|-|TRBV2
TGTGCCAGCAGTGAGGAGGCCAGCGGGAGGGGGTATGAGCAGTTCTTC
CASSEEASGRGYEQFF
>-|TRBJ2-7|-|TRBV7-8
TGTGCCAGCAGCTTAGTGGGGAGGGGGTCCTACGAGCAGTACTTC
CASSLVGRGSYEQYF
>TRBD2|TRBJ2-3|-|TRBV2
TGTGCCAGCTCTAGCGGGTACACAGATACGCAGTATTTT
CASSSGYTDTQYF
>TRBD1|TRBJ1-2|-|TRBV5-6
TGTGCCAGCAGCTTGGGGGCAGGGGGCTTTTATGGCTACACCTTC
CASSLGAGGFYGYTF
>-|TRBJ1-1|-|TRBV19
TGTGCCAGTAGTATCGCGGGGCTAGGCACTGAAGCTTTCTTT
CASSIAGLGTEAFF
>-|TRBJ2-2|-|TRBV5-1
TGCGCCAGCAGCTTGCCTAACACCGGGGAGCTGTTTTTT
CASSLPNTGELFF
>TRBD1|TRBJ2-7|-|TRBV19
TGTGCCAGTAGCCCGGACAGGGGCTCCTACGAGCAGTACTTC
CASSPDRGSYEQYF
>-|TRBJ2-5|-|TRBV4-3
TGCGCCAGCAGCCAAGAATGGACAGACGAGACCCAGTACTTC
CASSQEWTDETQYF
>TRBD1|TRBJ1-5|-|TRBV6-6
TGTGCCAGCAGTTCTAAACAGGGGACGTCCCAGCATTTT
CASSSKQGTSQHF
>TRBD2|TRBJ2-3|-|TRBV5-1
TGCGCCAGCAGCTTGTTTAGCGGGGGCCCTAGCACAGATACGCAGTATTTT
CASSLFSGGPSTDTQYF
>TRBD2|TRBJ2-7|once|TRBV5-1
TGCGCCAGCAGCCATCTGGCGGGAGAGCCTGGTGAGCAGTACTTC
CASSHLAGEPGEQYF
>-|TRBJ1-2|-|TRBV28
TGTGCCAGCAGCACCTCCGCGACTCTTGGCTACACCTTC
CASSTSATLGYTF
>TRBD1|TRBJ1-5|-|TRBV5-5
TGTGCCAGCAGCTTGGAAACAGGGGGCTCCCAGCCCCAGCATTTT
CASSLETGGSQPQHF
>-|TRBJ2-7|-|TRBV4-2
TGTGCCAGCAGCCAAGAGGGGCAGGCCGCCGAGCAGTACTTC
CASSQEGQAAEQYF
>TRBD1|TRBJ1-2|-|TRBV27
TGTGCCAGCAGTTCCAACAGGGGGCGCGACTATGGCTACACCTTC
CASSSNRGRDYGYTF
>TRBD1|TRBJ2-7|-|TRBV5-5
TGTGCCAGCAGAATGACAGGGGGGTCCTACGAGCAGTACTTC
CASRMTGGSYEQYF
>-|TRBJ1-5|-|TRBV5-5
TGTGCCAGCAGCTTGACGGGTCCTCAGCCCCAGCATTTT
CASSLTGPQPQHF
>TRBD2|TRBJ2-1|-|TRBV7-7
TGTGCTAGCAGCTTAAGTAGCGGGGGGTCCTACAATGAGCAGTTCTTC
CASSLSSGGSYNEQFF
>TRBD1|TRBJ1-1|-|TRBV6-6
TGTGCCAGCAGTCGACAGGGTAACCAGGAAGCTTTCTTT
CASSRQGNQEAFF
>-|TRBJ1-5|-|TRBV19
TGTGCCACCACCCCCCGGGGGGGCGAGTCCCAGCATTTT
CATTPRGGESQHF
>-|TRBJ1-1|medium-sized|TRBV10-3
TGTGCCATCAGAATGACAGGCCAGGGTACTGAAGCTTTCTTT
CAIRMTGQGTEAFF
>TRBD2|TRBJ2-1|-|TRBV7-2
TGTGCCAGCAGCTTAAGTCTTGGGGTAGCGGGAGAGAATGAGCAGTTCTTC
CASSLSLGVAGENEQFF
>-|TRBJ2-5|-|TRBV10-1
TGCGCCAGCAGCCCCAGCCAGGGGTTTACCCTGCAGTACTTC
CASSPSQGFTLQYF
>-|TRBJ1-1|few|TRBV29-1
TGCAGCGTTGAAGGGCAGCGGAACACTGAAGCTTTCTTT
CSVEGQRNTEAFF
>TRBD1|TRBJ2-1|-|TRBV2
TGTGCCAGCACAGCGGACAGGGGGCGCGATGAGCAGTTCTTC
CASTADRGRDEQFF
>TRBD1|TRBJ1-5|once|TRBV30
TGTGCCTGGAGTGGAGGACAGGCTAGCAATCAGCCCCAGCATTTT
CAWSGGQASNQPQHF
>-|TRBJ1-1|-|TRBV6-5
TGTGCCAGCAGTACCCAAAGGAGGCGAACTGAAGCTTTCTTT
CASSTQRRRTEAFF
>TRBD1|TRBJ1-1|-|TRBV7-9
TGTGCCAGCAGCCCCGTGGGACAGGGCACTGAAGCTTTCTTT
CASSPVGQGTEAFF
>TRBD1|TRBJ1-1|-|TRBV7-9
TGTGCCAGCAGCGCCGACAGGGGGCAAGCTTTCTTT
CASSADRGQAFF
>TRBD1|TRBJ1-3|-|TRBV2
TGTGCCAGCAGGACAGGGGGACCTGGAAACACCATATATTTT
CASRTGGPGNTIYF
>-|TRBJ2-2|-|TRBV25-1
TGTGCCAGCAGTGAATTTATAGCGCCCGGGGAGCTGTTTTTT
CASSEFIAPGELFF
>-|TRBJ2-1|-|TRBV5-1
TGCGCCAGCAGCTTGGAACTGAACAATGAGCAGTTCTTC
CASSLELNNEQFF
>-|TRBJ1-5|-|TRBV5-1
TGCGCCAGCAGCTTGGGGGGTACAGGGAGCAATCAGCCCCAGCATTTT
CASSLGGTGSNQPQHF
>TRBD2|TRBJ2-3|-|TRBV7-2
TGTGCCAGCGCCCCGGGGGGAGATACGCAGTATTTT
CASAPGGDTQYF
>-|TRBJ1-2|-|TRBV5-8
TGTGCCAGCAGCTTGGCTACGGGGTTGTTCTCTGGCTACACCTTC
CASSLATGLFSGYTF
>TRBD2|TRBJ2-1|-|TRBV2
TGTGCCAGCATACCGGGACTAGCGTTAGGGAATGAGCAGTTCTTC
CASIPGLALGNEQFF
>-|TRBJ2-1|-|TRBV9
TGTGCCAGCAGCGTTTTAACGGGGGGCCTCTACAATGAGCAGTTCTTC
CASSVLTGGLYNEQFF
>TRBD2|TRBJ2-7|once|TRBV2
TGTGCCAGCAGTGAGGGACTAGCGGGGGGGTACGAGCAGTACTTC
CASSEGLAGGYEQYF
>TRBD1|TRBJ2-1|-|TRBV7-9
TGTGCCAGCAGCTCCCCGGGACAGGACTACAATGAGCAGTTCTTC
CASSSPGQDYNEQFF
>-|TRBJ2-7|-|TRBV15
TGTGCCACCAGCAGGGGCGGGGAAGACGAGCAGTACTTC
CATSRGGEDEQYF
>-|TRBJ2-3|-|TRBV27
TGTGCCAGCAGTTTGGGCGATACGCAGTATTTT
CASSLGDTQYF
>-|TRBJ2-1|-|TRBV5-4
TGTGCCAGCAGCTTGGCCGGTCCGAACGAGCAGTTCTTC
CASSLAGPNEQFF
>-|TRBJ1-1|-|TRBV6-6
TGTGCCAGCAGTTATAGTACAGGGATCGCTGAAGCTTTCTTT
CASSYSTGIAEAFF
>TRBD1|TRBJ2-5|-|TRBV5-6
TGTGCCAGCAGGAGACAGGGGCGAGAGACCCAGTACTTC
CASRRQGRETQYF
>-|TRBJ2-6|once|TRBV5-8
TGTGCCAGCAGCTTGGGGGCAGGCTCTGGGGCCAACGTCCTGACTTTC
CASSLGAGSGANVLTF
>TRBD2|TRBJ2-5|-|TRBV9
TGTGCCAGCAGCGTAGGATCAGGGGGACTAGCTGTACAAGAGACCCAGTACTTC
CASSVGSGGLAVQETQYF